This T cell receptor beta chain is from a study of cytomegalovirus exposure and HLA in healthy donors. Amplification used 60 Vbeta primers and 13 Jbeta primers. Produced via immunoSEQ multiplex PCR; TCRdb's table is partial and in-frame only. Among over 120,000 clones listed, 60% to 85% were seen once. The V gene lost 4 bases and the J gene lost 0 bases, with 15 bases spanning the gap. Germline V gene data show CDR1 as SNHLY and CDR2 as FYNNEI. This CDR3 has 16 amino acids. Sequenced sample: PBMCs. The chain has TRBV2 and TRBJ1-1; TRBD1 might be the D (6 bases). The origin of this receptor is a young man in good health and CMV-seronegative. The CDR3, as DNA: TGTGCCAGCAGTGCGGACAGACCCACCATGAACACTGAAGCTTTCTTT. Its translation: CASSADRPTMNTEAFF.